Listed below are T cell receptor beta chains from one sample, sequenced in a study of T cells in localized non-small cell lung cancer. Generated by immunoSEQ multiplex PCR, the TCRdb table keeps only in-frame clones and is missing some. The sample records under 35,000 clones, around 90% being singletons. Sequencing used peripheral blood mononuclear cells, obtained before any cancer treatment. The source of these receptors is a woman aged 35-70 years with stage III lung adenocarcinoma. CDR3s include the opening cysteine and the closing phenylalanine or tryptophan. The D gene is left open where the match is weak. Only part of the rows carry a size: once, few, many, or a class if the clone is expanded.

CDR3nt: TGTGCCAGCAGCTTAGCCGGCACCACAGATACGCAGTATTTT; CDR3aa: CASSLAGTTDTQYF; v_gene: TRBV7-7; j_gene: TRBJ2-3; d_gene: .; abundance: .
CDR3nt: TGTGCCAGCAGCTTAACCCACGGGAACACCGGGGAGCTGTTTTTT; CDR3aa: CASSLTHGNTGELFF; v_gene: TRBV7-3; j_gene: TRBJ2-2; d_gene: .; abundance: .
CDR3nt: TGTGCCAGCAGTGCTGACAGGGGAGGGGATGAGCAGTTCTTC; CDR3aa: CASSADRGGDEQFF; v_gene: TRBV6-4; j_gene: TRBJ2-1; d_gene: .; abundance: .
CDR3nt: TGTGCCAGCAGTTTTTTCTCCCTAGCGGAGAACACCGGGGAGCTGTTTTTT; CDR3aa: CASSFFSLAENTGELFF; v_gene: TRBV27; j_gene: TRBJ2-2; d_gene: TRBD2; abundance: .
CDR3nt: TGTGCCAGCAGTGGTCAGGGCTTTGAGCAGTACTTC; CDR3aa: CASSGQGFEQYF; v_gene: TRBV2; j_gene: TRBJ2-7; d_gene: .; abundance: .
CDR3nt: TGTGCCTGGAAATTCGTGGGGGAGACCCAGTACTTC; CDR3aa: CAWKFVGETQYF; v_gene: TRBV30; j_gene: TRBJ2-5; d_gene: .; abundance: .
CDR3nt: TGTGCCAGCAGTTTACCTCAGGGGGCGGGCGAAAAACTGTTTTTT; CDR3aa: CASSLPQGAGEKLFF; v_gene: TRBV28; j_gene: TRBJ1-4; d_gene: TRBD1; abundance: .
CDR3nt: TGTGCCAGCAGTCCTCGGGACGGCCGCACAGATACGCAGTATTTT; CDR3aa: CASSPRDGRTDTQYF; v_gene: TRBV6-5; j_gene: TRBJ2-3; d_gene: .; abundance: .
CDR3nt: TGTGCCAGCAGCGGGACTAGCGGGGGGGCCGGGACAGATACGCAGTATTTT; CDR3aa: CASSGTSGGAGTDTQYF; v_gene: TRBV9; j_gene: TRBJ2-3; d_gene: TRBD2; abundance: .
CDR3nt: TGTGCCAGCAGCATGCAGGGTGTGGAAACGCAGTATTTT; CDR3aa: CASSMQGVETQYF; v_gene: TRBV7-3; j_gene: TRBJ2-3; d_gene: .; abundance: .
CDR3nt: TGTGCCAGTACTCTCCGGGACTCATCTTACAATGAGCAGTTCTTC; CDR3aa: CASTLRDSSYNEQFF; v_gene: TRBV19; j_gene: TRBJ2-1; d_gene: .; abundance: once
CDR3nt: TGCAGCGTTGCAGGGGTTGGAGATACGCAGTATTTT; CDR3aa: CSVAGVGDTQYF; v_gene: TRBV29-1; j_gene: TRBJ2-3; d_gene: .; abundance: .
CDR3nt: TGTGCCAGCAGCCTCCGAGGCGCCGACATGGCCTACGAGCAGTACTTC; CDR3aa: CASSLRGADMAYEQYF; v_gene: TRBV11-2; j_gene: TRBJ2-7; d_gene: .; abundance: .
CDR3nt: TGTGCCTGGAGTGTGGGACAGGCGGGAGAAAAACTGTTTTTT; CDR3aa: CAWSVGQAGEKLFF; v_gene: TRBV30; j_gene: TRBJ1-4; d_gene: TRBD1; abundance: .
CDR3nt: TGTGCCAGCAGCTTTCGCAGGAACACTGAAGCTTTCTTT; CDR3aa: CASSFRRNTEAFF; v_gene: TRBV5-4; j_gene: TRBJ1-1; d_gene: .; abundance: .
CDR3nt: TGCAGCGTTGCCGAAGGTGAGCAGTTCTTC; CDR3aa: CSVAEGEQFF; v_gene: TRBV29-1; j_gene: TRBJ2-1; d_gene: .; abundance: .
CDR3nt: TGTGCCTGGAGGAGGCTAGCGAGAGATACGCAGTATTTT; CDR3aa: CAWRRLARDTQYF; v_gene: TRBV30; j_gene: TRBJ2-3; d_gene: .; abundance: .
CDR3nt: TGTGCCAGCAGCCCCCTGGGGGGGGCTGTCTCCTACGAGCAGTACTTC; CDR3aa: CASSPLGGAVSYEQYF; v_gene: TRBV27; j_gene: TRBJ2-7; d_gene: .; abundance: .
CDR3nt: TGTGCCAGCAGTTTATCGGGGGGCCGCTACGAGCAGTACTTC; CDR3aa: CASSLSGGRYEQYF; v_gene: TRBV28; j_gene: TRBJ2-7; d_gene: .; abundance: .
CDR3nt: TGTGCTAGTGGTAAACCTAGTGACCGGGGATCGGGGTCCTACGAGCAGTACTTC; CDR3aa: CASGKPSDRGSGSYEQYF; v_gene: TRBV12-5; j_gene: TRBJ2-7; d_gene: .; abundance: .
CDR3nt: TGCAGCGTTGTGCGACAGGGGGCCGTAGACGAGCAGTACTTC; CDR3aa: CSVVRQGAVDEQYF; v_gene: TRBV29-1; j_gene: TRBJ2-7; d_gene: TRBD1; abundance: .
CDR3nt: TGCGCCAGCAGGGACCAAGGTGGGGCTAATGAAAAACTGTTTTTT; CDR3aa: CASRDQGGANEKLFF; v_gene: TRBV5-1; j_gene: TRBJ1-4; d_gene: .; abundance: .
CDR3nt: TGTGCCAGCAGCCCACGGACAGGGCCGGACGAGCAGTACTTC; CDR3aa: CASSPRTGPDEQYF; v_gene: TRBV7-9; j_gene: TRBJ2-7; d_gene: TRBD1; abundance: once
CDR3nt: TGCAGCGTTGAACGGGGGGCAATCTATGGCTACACCTTC; CDR3aa: CSVERGAIYGYTF; v_gene: TRBV29-1; j_gene: TRBJ1-2; d_gene: .; abundance: .
CDR3nt: TGTGCCATCAGTTACTCGCGGGGGAATGAGCAGTTCTTC; CDR3aa: CAISYSRGNEQFF; v_gene: TRBV6-5; j_gene: TRBJ2-1; d_gene: TRBD2; abundance: .
CDR3nt: TGTGCCACCAGCCCCGGAACCGCAGGGAATGAGCAGTTCTTC; CDR3aa: CATSPGTAGNEQFF; v_gene: TRBV15; j_gene: TRBJ2-1; d_gene: .; abundance: .
CDR3nt: TGTGCCAGCAGCGTCGACAGCTCCTATAATTCACCCCTCCACTTT; CDR3aa: CASSVDSSYNSPLHF; v_gene: TRBV9; j_gene: TRBJ1-6; d_gene: .; abundance: .
CDR3nt: TGTGCCAGCAGCCTCGGACTCAGCTCCTACAATGAGCAGTTCTTC; CDR3aa: CASSLGLSSYNEQFF; v_gene: TRBV5-8; j_gene: TRBJ2-1; d_gene: .; abundance: .
CDR3nt: TGTGCCAGCAGCTTAGGGTACCCCGGGGAGCTGTTTTTT; CDR3aa: CASSLGYPGELFF; v_gene: TRBV7-8; j_gene: TRBJ2-2; d_gene: .; abundance: .
CDR3nt: TGTGCCAGCAGCTCCCACGAGGGTGGCACTGAAGCTTTCTTT; CDR3aa: CASSSHEGGTEAFF; v_gene: TRBV7-9; j_gene: TRBJ1-1; d_gene: .; abundance: .
CDR3nt: TGTGCCAGCACCCGGGGCGACGGGAGCTCAGATACGCAGTATTTT; CDR3aa: CASTRGDGSSDTQYF; v_gene: TRBV9; j_gene: TRBJ2-3; d_gene: .; abundance: .
CDR3nt: TGTGCCAGCAGTGCCGGACTCGAATTACGGACCCAGTACTTC; CDR3aa: CASSAGLELRTQYF; v_gene: TRBV2; j_gene: TRBJ2-5; d_gene: .; abundance: .
CDR3nt: TGCGCCAGCAGCTCTCAGACGGACAGCTATGGCTACACCTTC; CDR3aa: CASSSQTDSYGYTF; v_gene: TRBV5-1; j_gene: TRBJ1-2; d_gene: .; abundance: .
CDR3nt: TGTGCCAGCAGCTTCTCAGGAGGAGAAGCTTTCTTT; CDR3aa: CASSFSGGEAFF; v_gene: TRBV7-2; j_gene: TRBJ1-1; d_gene: .; abundance: .
CDR3nt: TGTGCCAGCAGCCTGGACAGAAGACTCTCTGGAAACACCATATATTTT; CDR3aa: CASSLDRRLSGNTIYF; v_gene: TRBV5-4; j_gene: TRBJ1-3; d_gene: .; abundance: once
CDR3nt: TGTGCCAGCAGCTTGACCACAGGGGGCAATCAGCCCCAGCATTTT; CDR3aa: CASSLTTGGNQPQHF; v_gene: TRBV11-2; j_gene: TRBJ1-5; d_gene: TRBD1; abundance: .
CDR3nt: TGTGCCAGCAGCTTGGGAGGGACAGGGATCACGCAGCCCCAGCATTTT; CDR3aa: CASSLGGTGITQPQHF; v_gene: TRBV5-6; j_gene: TRBJ1-5; d_gene: TRBD1; abundance: .
CDR3nt: TGTGCCAGCAGTTTACGAGGGTCCTACGAGCAGTACTTC; CDR3aa: CASSLRGSYEQYF; v_gene: TRBV27; j_gene: TRBJ2-7; d_gene: .; abundance: once
CDR3nt: TGTGCCAGCAGCTTAGGAATCACTGAGCAGTACTTC; CDR3aa: CASSLGITEQYF; v_gene: TRBV11-2; j_gene: TRBJ2-5; d_gene: .; abundance: once
CDR3nt: TGTGCCAGTAGTATCTCAGGACTAGCGGGAGGCCCGGCGGAGACCCAGTACTTC; CDR3aa: CASSISGLAGGPAETQYF; v_gene: TRBV19; j_gene: TRBJ2-5; d_gene: TRBD2; abundance: .
CDR3nt: TGTGCCAGCAGCTTGGAACAGGCTCGGGGGGAGCTGTTTTTT; CDR3aa: CASSLEQARGELFF; v_gene: TRBV5-4; j_gene: TRBJ2-2; d_gene: .; abundance: .
CDR3nt: TGTGCCAGCAGCTCCGTACAGGGGAGCTACGAGCAGTACTTC; CDR3aa: CASSSVQGSYEQYF; v_gene: TRBV5-5; j_gene: TRBJ2-7; d_gene: TRBD1; abundance: .
CDR3nt: TGTGCCAGCAGCTCCGCCGGGGGCAGGAGCCCCCTGGCCCAGCATTTT; CDR3aa: CASSSAGGRSPLAQHF; v_gene: TRBV7-2; j_gene: TRBJ1-5; d_gene: .; abundance: .
CDR3nt: TGTGCCAGCAGCCAAGATAGAGACAGGGAATATGCCGAGACCCAGTACTTC; CDR3aa: CASSQDRDREYAETQYF; v_gene: TRBV4-2; j_gene: TRBJ2-5; d_gene: TRBD1; abundance: .
CDR3nt: TGTGCCAGCAGCTTAAAAGGGTGGAATGAGCAGTTCTTC; CDR3aa: CASSLKGWNEQFF; v_gene: TRBV7-9; j_gene: TRBJ2-1; d_gene: .; abundance: .
CDR3nt: TGTGCCAGCTCCCCCTCACGGACCGGGGAGCTGTTTTTT; CDR3aa: CASSPSRTGELFF; v_gene: TRBV18; j_gene: TRBJ2-2; d_gene: .; abundance: .
CDR3nt: TGTGCCAGCAGTTACAGTCCGGGCACTGAAGCTTTCTTT; CDR3aa: CASSYSPGTEAFF; v_gene: TRBV7-8; j_gene: TRBJ1-1; d_gene: .; abundance: once
CDR3nt: TGTGCCAGCAGCTCCAGGGGTGAGACCCAGTACTTC; CDR3aa: CASSSRGETQYF; v_gene: TRBV11-2; j_gene: TRBJ2-5; d_gene: .; abundance: .
CDR3nt: TGTGCCAGCAGTCGATTTAGCGGGAGCGACTACAATGAGCAGTTCTTC; CDR3aa: CASSRFSGSDYNEQFF; v_gene: TRBV2; j_gene: TRBJ2-1; d_gene: TRBD2; abundance: .
CDR3nt: TGCGCCAGCAGCTTGGATCCAGCGGGGGGAAAAGAGACCCAGTACTTC; CDR3aa: CASSLDPAGGKETQYF; v_gene: TRBV5-1; j_gene: TRBJ2-5; d_gene: TRBD2; abundance: .